One T cell receptor (beta chain) is described in this entry. The data originate from a study of blood T cell repertoires in COVID-19. Only in-frame clones appear in the TCRdb table, and some are missing; sequencing was by immunoSEQ multiplex PCR. The table includes about 250,000 clones, 70% to 90% detected once. The germline V gene has CDR1 KGHSY and CDR2 FQNENV. This CDR3 has 14 residues. V lost 1 base and J 5 bases, leaving 11 bases between the germline ends. Participants came from fewer than 25 US areas, aged about 18 to 90 years. Cohorts were based on clinical histories the participants reported. The sequenced sample consisted of PBMCs or T cells enriched from blood (not recorded which). The sequence was obtained from a woman in her 50s who had recovered from COVID-19. The V call is TRBV16, the J call TRBJ1-1; TRBD1 might be the D (6 bases). Here the CDR3 DNA reads TGTGCCAGCAGCCAATACCCAGGGGATACTGAAGCTTTCTTT. Translated, it gives CASSQYPGDTEAFF.